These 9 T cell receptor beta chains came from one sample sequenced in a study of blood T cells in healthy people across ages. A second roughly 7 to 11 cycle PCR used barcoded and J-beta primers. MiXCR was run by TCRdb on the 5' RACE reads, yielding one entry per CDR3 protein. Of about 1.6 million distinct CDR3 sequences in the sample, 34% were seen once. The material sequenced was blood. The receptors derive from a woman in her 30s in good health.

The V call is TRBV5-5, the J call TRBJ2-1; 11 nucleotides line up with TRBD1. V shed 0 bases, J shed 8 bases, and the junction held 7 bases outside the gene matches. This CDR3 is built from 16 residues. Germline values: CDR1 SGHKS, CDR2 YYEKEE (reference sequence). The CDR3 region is CASSLAGQGARDEQFF. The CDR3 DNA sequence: TGTGCCAGCAGCTTGGCCGGACAGGGGGCTAGGGATGAGCAGTTCTTC.

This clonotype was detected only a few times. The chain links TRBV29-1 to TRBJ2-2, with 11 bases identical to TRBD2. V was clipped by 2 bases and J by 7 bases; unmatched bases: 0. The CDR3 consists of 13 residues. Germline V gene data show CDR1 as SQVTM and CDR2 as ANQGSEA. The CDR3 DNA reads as TGCAGCGTTGAACTAGCGGGAGGCGGGGAGCTGTTTTTT. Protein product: CSVELAGGGELFF.

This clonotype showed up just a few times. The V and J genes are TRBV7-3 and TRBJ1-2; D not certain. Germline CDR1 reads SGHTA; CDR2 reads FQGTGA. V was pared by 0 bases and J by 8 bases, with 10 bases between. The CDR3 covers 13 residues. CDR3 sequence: CASSLTGVEGYTF. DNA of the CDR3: TGTGCCAGCAGCTTAACAGGAGTTGAGGGCTACACCTTC.

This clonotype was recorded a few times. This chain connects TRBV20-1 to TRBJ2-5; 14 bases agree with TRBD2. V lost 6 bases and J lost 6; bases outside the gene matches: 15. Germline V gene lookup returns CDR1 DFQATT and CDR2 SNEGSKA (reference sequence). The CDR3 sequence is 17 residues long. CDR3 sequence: CSAPEVGTSGSLKTQYF. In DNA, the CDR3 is TGCAGTGCCCCAGAAGTCGGGACTAGCGGGAGCCTGAAGACCCAGTACTTC.

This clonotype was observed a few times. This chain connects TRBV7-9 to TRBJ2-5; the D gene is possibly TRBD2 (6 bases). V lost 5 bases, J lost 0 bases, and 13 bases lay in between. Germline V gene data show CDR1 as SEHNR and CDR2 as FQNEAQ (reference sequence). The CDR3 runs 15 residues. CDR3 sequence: CASSPRDGDQETQYF. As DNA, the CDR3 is TGTGCCAGCAGCCCGCGGGACGGGGACCAAGAGACCCAGTACTTC.

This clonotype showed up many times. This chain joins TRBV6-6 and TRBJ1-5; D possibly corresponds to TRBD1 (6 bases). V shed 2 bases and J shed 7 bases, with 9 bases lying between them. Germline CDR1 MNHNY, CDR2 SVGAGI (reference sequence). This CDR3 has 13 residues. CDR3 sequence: CASSYGGGQPQHF. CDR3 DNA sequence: TGTGCCAGCAGTTACGGAGGGGGACAGCCCCAGCATTTT.

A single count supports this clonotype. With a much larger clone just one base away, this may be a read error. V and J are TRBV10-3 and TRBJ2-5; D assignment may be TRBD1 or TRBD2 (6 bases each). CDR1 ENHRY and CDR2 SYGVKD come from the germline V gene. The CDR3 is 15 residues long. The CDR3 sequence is CATSERGAAQETQYF. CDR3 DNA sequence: TGTGCCACCAGTGAGAGGGGGGCAGCCCAAGAGACCCAGTACTTC.

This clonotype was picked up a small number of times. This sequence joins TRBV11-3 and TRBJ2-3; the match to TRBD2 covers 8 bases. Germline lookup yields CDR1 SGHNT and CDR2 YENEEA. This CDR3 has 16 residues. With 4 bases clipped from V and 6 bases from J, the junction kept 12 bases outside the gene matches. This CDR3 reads CASSSNRGGPLDTQYF. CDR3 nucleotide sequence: TGTGCCAGCAGCTCCAACCGGGGGGGACCGCTTGATACGCAGTATTTT.

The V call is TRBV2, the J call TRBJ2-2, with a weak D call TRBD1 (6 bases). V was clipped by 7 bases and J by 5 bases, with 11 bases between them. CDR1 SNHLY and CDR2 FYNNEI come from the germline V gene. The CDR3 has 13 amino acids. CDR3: CASKGQGTGELFF. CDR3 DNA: TGTGCCAGCAAGGGGCAGGGGACCGGGGAGCTGTTTTTT.